This TCR beta chain was found in a study of T-cell memory formation after mild COVID-19. Study-level information: Clusters of TCRs were largely donor specific. Broader study findings: CD4+ contracting clones were mainly CM and EM; CD8+ ones, EMRA. Pre-infection memory already had some responding clones, implying cross-reactive memory joined.

V lost 0 bases to trimming and J lost 8 bases, with 22 bases between them. The CDR3 has 18 residues. Looked up from germline, CDR1 is SEHNR and CDR2 is FQNEAQ (reference sequence). Constant-segment primers served in 5'RACE that generated TCR alpha and TCR beta cDNA libraries bearing sample barcodes and UMIs. TCRdb ran MiXCR on the 5' RACE reads and lists one entry per CDR3 protein. The sample holds roughly 310,000 distinct CDR3 sequences; around 15% are singletons and the top ten take 20% to 25%. This clonotype was detected only a few times. Its antigen remains unidentified. The TCR sequence derives from a man aged 18 to 29 who had mild COVID-19 (a few samples of this study predate the infection). Cell type and time point are not known. The sequencing sample was made of PBMCs or a T cell subset sorted from them (not recorded which). V gene TRBV7-9 combines with J gene TRBJ1-4, with a possible D match to TRBD1 (5 bases). Here the CDR3 DNA reads TGTGCCAGCAGCTTAGCGTCGATTAGACAGCTGACGAAGGAAAAACTGTTTTTT. It specifies CASSLASIRQLTKEKLFF.